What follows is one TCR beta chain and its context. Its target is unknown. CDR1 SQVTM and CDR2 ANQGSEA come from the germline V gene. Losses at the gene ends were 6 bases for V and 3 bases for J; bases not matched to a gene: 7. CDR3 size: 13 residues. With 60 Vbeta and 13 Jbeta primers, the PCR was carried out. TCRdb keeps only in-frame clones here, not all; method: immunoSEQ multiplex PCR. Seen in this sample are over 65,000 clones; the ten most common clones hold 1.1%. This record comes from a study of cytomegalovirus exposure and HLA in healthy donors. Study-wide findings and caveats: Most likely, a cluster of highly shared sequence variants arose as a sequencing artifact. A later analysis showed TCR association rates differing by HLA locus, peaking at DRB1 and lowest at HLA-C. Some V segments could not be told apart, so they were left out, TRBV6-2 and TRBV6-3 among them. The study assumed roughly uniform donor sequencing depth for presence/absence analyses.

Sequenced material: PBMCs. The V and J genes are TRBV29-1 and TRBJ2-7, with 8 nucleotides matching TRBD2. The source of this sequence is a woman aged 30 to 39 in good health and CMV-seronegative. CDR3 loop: CSVMSGGNYEQYF. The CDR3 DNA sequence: TGCAGCGTCATGAGCGGGGGAAACTACGAGCAGTACTTC.